The 22 T cell receptor beta chains below all came from one sample that was sequenced in a study of metastatic and nonmetastatic thyroid tumors. TCRdb re-processed the PCR reads through MiXCR. The sample lists approximately 28,000 clones; roughly 20% were seen once. Every patient underwent thyroid surgery untreated. The specimen sequenced was blood. These TCRs come from a female donor with papillary thyroid cancer or a benign thyroid nodule (not recorded which). Some clones in this sample may be carry-over from other donors' samples.

In this sample, this clone turned up many times. The gene calls are TRBV7-2 and TRBJ1-6, with D uncertain. The CDR3 consists of 16 residues. The V gene's germline CDR1 is SGHTA and CDR2 FQGNSA. With 0 bases removed from V and 5 bases from J, the gap between germline ends came to 11 bases. The CDR3 bases are TGTGCCAGCAGCTTAGCGCCCGCAGAACATAATTCACCCCTCCACTTT. Protein product: CASSLAPAEHNSPLHF. The whole variable domain, filled in from reference TRBV7-2 and TRBJ1-6, reads GAGVSQSPSNKVTEKGKDVELRCDPISGHTALYWYRQSLGQGLEFLIYFQGNSAPDKSGLPSDRFSAERTGGSVSTLTIQRTQQEDSAVYLCASSLAPAEHNSPLHFGNGTRLTVT.

This clone was seen ten or more times. The J gene is TRBJ1-1, the V gene TRBV4-2; a possible D gene is TRBD1 (6 bases). Deletions cut 5 bases from V and 2 bases from J, with 24 bases between. Germline values: CDR1 LGHNA, CDR2 YNFKEQ. There are 18 residues in the CDR3. CDR3 residues: CASSVWRGQGGRNTEAFF. The CDR3 DNA reads TGTGCCAGCAGCGTCTGGAGGGGACAAGGCGGACGAAACACTGAAGCTTTCTTT.

A few counts support this clone. The V and J genes are TRBV5-1 and TRBJ2-7, with a possible D match to TRBD1 (5 bases). Trimming pared 0 bases from V and 3 bases from J, leaving 10 bases between. The germline V gene has CDR1 SGHRS and CDR2 YFSETQ. The CDR3 has 14 residues. CDR3 region: CASSLEGHFYEQYF. DNA of the CDR3: TGCGCCAGCAGCTTGGAGGGGCACTTCTACGAGCAGTACTTC.

The table lists this clone with many counts. This sequence joins TRBV6-2 or TRBV6-3 and TRBJ1-4; D ambiguous. The germline V and J ends were trimmed by 4 bases and 6 bases, with 6 bases remaining between them. Looked up from germline, CDR1 is MNHEY and CDR2 is SVGEGT. This CDR3 spans 12 amino acids. This chain's CDR3 is CASSLKDEKLFF. The DNA for the CDR3 is TGTGCCAGCAGTTTGAAGGATGAAAAACTGTTTTTT.

The V call is TRBV4-1, the J call TRBJ2-6, with 11 bases matching TRBD2. Trimming took 5 bases from V and 0 from J; bases not matched to a gene: 6. This CDR3 region has 18 residues. The germline V gene encodes CDR1 MGHRA and CDR2 YSYEKL. CDR3 protein: CASSDGTSGLSGANVLTF. CDR3 DNA: TGCGCCAGCAGCGATGGGACTAGCGGCCTCTCTGGGGCCAACGTCCTGACTTTC.

The chain carries TRBV2 and TRBJ1-5, with D possibly TRBD1 on 5 matching bases. CDR3 length: 15 amino acids. Germline CDR1 SNHLY, CDR2 FYNNEI. Trimming removed 2 bases at V and 1 base at J, with 9 bases between. CDR3 residues: CASSEWQGSNQPQHF. The DNA for the CDR3 is TGTGCCAGCAGTGAATGGCAGGGAAGCAATCAGCCCCAGCATTTT.

The genes are TRBV9 and TRBJ2-5; 11 bases match TRBD2. The CDR3 is made up of 16 amino acids. Germline assignment: CDR1 SGDLS and CDR2 YYNGEE. With 0 bases clipped from V and 1 base from J, the junction kept 2 bases outside the gene matches. CDR3 sequence reads: CASSVGGLAGQETQYF. The CDR3 nucleotides are TGTGCCAGCAGCGTAGGTGGACTAGCGGGCCAAGAGACCCAGTACTTC.

This chain links TRBV2 with TRBJ1-1; weak D call: TRBD1 (5 bases). Trimming took 2 bases from V and 4 from J, leaving 11 bases between them. Germline lookup yields CDR1 SNHLY and CDR2 FYNNEI. The CDR3 has 14 residues. CDR3 DNA sequence: TGTGCCAGCAGTGAACGAGGCAGGGCCACTGAAGCTTTCTTT. Translation gives CASSERGRATEAFF.

This clone was picked up many times. This rearrangement joins TRBV7-9 to TRBJ1-1; 8 bases match TRBD1. Germline V gene sequence: CDR1 SEHNR, CDR2 FQNEAQ (reference sequence). The CDR3 is 14 amino acids. The V and J ends lost 5 bases and 4 bases, in that order; junction bases with no gene match: 6. CDR3 in amino acids: CASSIIGQGTEAFF. CDR3 bases: TGTGCCAGCAGCATTATCGGACAGGGCACTGAAGCTTTCTTT.

This clone was detected many times. Other DNA sequences in the same sample also yield this CDR3. V usage is TRBV6-4 and J usage is TRBJ2-1; tentatively, D is TRBD1 or TRBD2 (5 bases each). With 3 bases removed from V and 4 bases from J, the gap between germline ends came to 16 bases. CDR1 and CDR2 from the germline V gene are MRHNA and SNTAGT. The CDR3 totals 16 residues. In nucleotides, the CDR3 is TGTGCCAGCAGTGAAATGAGGGGACGCGCTTACAATGAGCAGTTCTTC. Translation gives CASSEMRGRAYNEQFF.

This clone was found a few times. The CDR3 DNA follows: TGTGCCATCAGTGCAGAGTCCTACGAGCAGTACTTC. Amino acids: CAISAESYEQYF. The chain uses TRBV10-3 and TRBJ2-7; D unresolved. CDR1 is ENHRY and CDR2 is SYGVKD in the germline V gene. The V gene lost 4 bases and the J gene lost 1 base, with 5 bases spanning the gap. The CDR3 sequence is 12 residues long.

This clone was counted a few times. V and J are TRBV6-1 and TRBJ2-7; no clear D. The CDR3 consists of 11 residues. Germline CDR1 reads MNHNS; CDR2 reads SASEGT. Trimming pared 4 bases from V and 4 bases from J, leaving 5 bases between. CDR3 loop: CASSGWYEQYF. For the CDR3, the DNA is TGTGCCAGCAGTGGATGGTACGAGCAGTACTTC.

In its sample, this clone was seen many times. The J gene is TRBJ1-1, the V gene TRBV15; D ambiguous. The CDR3 runs 15 residues. Looked up from germline, CDR1 is LNHNV and CDR2 is YYDKDF (reference sequence). Trimming took 1 base from V and 0 from J, leaving 9 bases between them. CDR3 nucleotide sequence: TGTGCCACCAGCAGAGCAGGAGCCTTGAACACTGAAGCTTTCTTT. Translation gives CATSRAGALNTEAFF.

Ten or more counts support this clone. In DNA, the CDR3 is TGTGCCAGCAGCGCGGGAGATACGCAGTATTTT. Translating it yields CASSAGDTQYF. This chain joins TRBV9 and TRBJ2-3; D is uncertain. Germline V CDR1 and CDR2: SGDLS, YYNGEE. Trimming removed 3 bases from V and 5 bases from J, with 4 bases in between. CDR3 size: 11 residues.

This clone is categorized as medium-sized. V and J are TRBV6-5 and TRBJ2-7, with TRBD1 identical over 9 bases. This CDR3 comprises 15 residues. CDR1 and CDR2 from the germline V gene are MNHEY and SVGAGI. J lost 5 bases, V lost 2 bases, and 7 bases had no gene match. CDR3 sequence reads: CASSYRGQGSHEQYF. The CDR3 DNA reads TGTGCCAGCAGTTACAGGGGACAGGGTTCCCACGAGCAGTACTTC.

As concerns this clone: The conserved phenylalanine or tryptophan is not found at the CDR3 terminus, so this likely reflects a read error. The DNA is omitted, as the CDR3 cannot be located on it reliably, and the CDR3 follows TCRdb's listing. The chain recombines TRBV6-5 with TRBJ1-6. Germline values: CDR1 MNHEY, CDR2 SVGAGI. The CDR3 contains 10 residues when both ends are counted. CDR3 sequence: CASSSPLPGL.

Concerning this clone: A single base separates this from a much larger clone, so it may be a read error. This sequence joins TRBV4-1 and TRBJ2-1; 13 bases are a match to TRBD2. The germline V gene has CDR1 MGHRA and CDR2 YSYEKL. Trimming removed 4 bases from V and 6 bases from J; junction bases left unmatched: 6. This CDR3 is built from 16 residues. CDR3 region: CASSRGLAGDFNEQFF. CDR3 DNA: TGCGCCAGCAGCCGTGGACTAGCGGGGGACTTCAATGAGCAGTTCTTC.

This clone was recorded at least ten times. The chain recombines TRBV6-1 with TRBJ1-2, with D tentatively TRBD1 (5 bases). There are 13 residues in the CDR3. Germline-derived CDR1 and CDR2 are MNHNS and SASEGT. V was pared by 7 bases and J by 0 bases, with 9 bases between. CDR3 in DNA: TGTGCCAGCACCAAGACAGCTAACTATGGCTACACCTTC. As protein: CASTKTANYGYTF.

The gene calls are TRBV9 and TRBJ1-4; D may be TRBD1 (5 bases). In germline, CDR1 is SGDLS, CDR2 YYNGEE. The CDR3 sequence is 14 residues long. V was shortened by 4 bases and J by 5 bases, with 12 bases between the two germline ends. In DNA form, the CDR3 reads TGTGCCAGCAGCCCACGACAGTCGAATGAAAAACTGTTTTTT. Protein sequence: CASSPRQSNEKLFF.

This clone was counted a few times. The rearrangement links TRBV10-3 to TRBJ2-2; no clear D gene. The CDR3 has 15 residues. Germline V gene data show CDR1 as ENHRY and CDR2 as SYGVKD. Trimming cost V 6 bases and J 7 bases, with 18 bases left between them. This chain's CDR3 is CAISRTGLEDGELFF. The CDR3 DNA reads TGTGCCATCAGCAGGACCGGCTTAGAAGACGGGGAGCTGTTTTTT.

V gene TRBV20-1 combines with J gene TRBJ1-2; TRBD1 matches at 8 bases. With 5 bases clipped from V and 1 base from J, the junction kept 6 bases outside the gene matches. CDR1 and CDR2 (germline): DFQATT, SNEGSKA (reference sequence). This CDR3 has 14 residues. The CDR3, as DNA: TGCAGTGCTTTGGACAGGGTCCGTAACTATGGCTACACCTTC. This encodes CSALDRVRNYGYTF.

This chain uses TRBV29-1 with TRBJ2-4; 9 nucleotides agree with TRBD1. The CDR3 is 13 amino acids. Germline V gives CDR1 SQVTM, CDR2 ANQGSEA. Trimming took 6 bases from V and 8 from J; bases not matched to a gene: 8. CDR3 DNA sequence: TGCAGCGTATCACCGGGACAGGGATACATTCAGTACTTC. It codes for CSVSPGQGYIQYF. The variable domain in full, completed from reference TRBV29-1 and TRBJ2-4, reads SAVISQKPSRDICQRGTSLTIQCQVDSQVTMMFWYRQQPGQSLTLIATANQGSEATYESGFVIDKFPISRPNLTFSTLTVSNMSPEDSSIYLCSVSPGQGYIQYFGAGTRLSVL.